Below, 10 T cell receptor beta chains from the same sample are listed, as sequenced in a study of blood T cell repertoires in COVID-19. Sequencing was performed with immunoSEQ multiplex PCR; in TCRdb, only in-frame clones are kept and a portion is missing. The sample contains 130,000 to 150,000 clones, around 87% of which appear only once. The specimen was peripheral blood. The receptors originated from a woman in her forties or fifties with active or convalescent COVID-19.

J is TRBJ2-5 and V is TRBV11-2; 13 positions agree with TRBD2. J lost 2 bases, V lost 1 base, and 4 bases had no gene match. The CDR3 contains 17 residues. The germline V gene encodes CDR1 SGHAT and CDR2 FQNNGV. CDR3 protein: CASSLVLAGGIQETQYF. Here the CDR3 DNA reads TGTGCCAGCAGCTTAGTACTAGCGGGAGGGATACAAGAGACCCAGTACTTC.

The chain employs TRBV6-1 and TRBJ1-4, with D perhaps matching TRBD1 (6 bases). Germline CDR1 and CDR2: MNHNS and SASEGT. This CDR3 is built from 15 residues. Between the trimmed V and J ends, which lost 0 bases and 10 bases, there was a span of 15 bases. CDR3 coding DNA: TGTGCCAGCAGTGAAGCGGCTTCAGGGGTCAGAAAACTGTTTTTT. Amino acid sequence: CASSEAASGVRKLFF.

This clone was seen a handful of times. The chain links TRBV19 to TRBJ1-2; TRBD1 is a possible D gene (5 bases). Germline V gene lookup returns CDR1 LNHDA and CDR2 SQIVND (reference sequence). Trimming removed 3 bases at V and 3 bases at J, with 14 bases between. This CDR3 spans 15 amino acids. The CDR3 DNA reads as TGTGCCAGTAGTATTCAGCGGGGCTCGGACTATGGCTACACCTTC. Translated: CASSIQRGSDYGYTF. The entire variable domain, with the rest obtained from reference TRBV19 and TRBJ1-2, is as follows: DGGITQSPKYLFRKEGQNVTLSCEQNLNHDAMYWYRQDPGQGLRLIYYSQIVNDFQKGDIAEGYSVSREKKESFPLTVTSAQKNPTAFYLCASSIQRGSDYGYTFGSGTRLTVV.

The chain couples TRBV2 to TRBJ1-2, with D possibly matching TRBD1 (6 bases). Trimming took off 6 bases at V and 6 bases at J, with 17 bases between the two ends. Germline CDR1 and CDR2: SNHLY and FYNNEI. The CDR3 length is 14 residues. CDR3 loop: CASRYTGLTHGYTF. The CDR3 DNA sequence: TGTGCCAGCAGATATACAGGGCTAACGCATGGCTACACCTTC.

V gene TRBV27 combines with J gene TRBJ2-5; 8 bases fit TRBD1. Trimming at V came to 2 bases and at J to 5 bases, leaving 7 bases not matched to a gene. The CDR3 has 15 residues. Germline loops: CDR1 MNHEY, CDR2 SMNVEV (reference sequence). This CDR3 is CASSLQGASQETQYF. CDR3 DNA: TGTGCCAGCAGTTTACAGGGGGCGAGTCAGGAGACCCAGTACTTC.

The sample holds a few counts of this clone. This chain links TRBV3-1 (or the pseudogene TRBV3-2) with TRBJ2-3; D is perhaps TRBD2 (7 bases). The V gene lost 7 bases and the J gene lost 1 base, with 9 bases spanning the gap. Germline CDR1 reads LGHDT; CDR2 reads YNNKEL (reference sequence). The CDR3 consists of 13 residues. CDR3 sequence reads: CASTGGRTDTQYF. For the CDR3, the DNA is TGTGCCAGCACGGGGGGCCGCACAGATACGCAGTATTTT.

This clone was detected only once. The genes are TRBV11-2 and TRBJ2-2, with D hard to call. The V end lost 6 bases, the J end lost 3 bases, and 5 bases lay between the germline ends. Per germline, CDR1 SGHAT and CDR2 FQNNGV. The CDR3 consists of 12 residues. The CDR3 loop reads CASSSHTGELFF. The CDR3 DNA is TGTGCCAGCAGTTCTCACACCGGGGAGCTGTTTTTT.

J is TRBJ1-5 and V is TRBV24-1; D is ambiguous. CDR3 length: 15 residues. CDR1 and CDR2 (germline): KGHDR, SFDVKD. Trimming stripped 3 bases from V and 0 bases from J, with 8 bases between. In nucleotides, the CDR3 is TGTGCCACCAGTGATCCACAATCTAGCAATCAGCCCCAGCATTTT. Translation: CATSDPQSSNQPQHF.

For the CDR3, the DNA is TGTGCCAGCAGTAGGACACCCTCCTACGAGCAGTACTTC. This translates into CASSRTPSYEQYF. The J gene is TRBJ2-7, the V gene TRBV28; D is perhaps TRBD1 (5 bases). The CDR3 is 13 residues long. V lost 5 bases, J lost 0 bases, and 8 bases lay in between. Germline CDR1 MDHEN, CDR2 SYDVKM.

As DNA, the CDR3 is TGTGCCAGCAGCCCAACATACAGCCTTCCCCCCGATGGCTACACCTTC. Encoded protein: CASSPTYSLPPDGYTF. The chain joins TRBV7-9 to TRBJ1-2; D remains ambiguous. Trimming took off 5 bases at V and 6 bases at J, with 22 bases between the two ends. The germline CDR1 and CDR2 sequences are SEHNR and FQNEAQ (reference sequence). The CDR3 is 16 amino acids.